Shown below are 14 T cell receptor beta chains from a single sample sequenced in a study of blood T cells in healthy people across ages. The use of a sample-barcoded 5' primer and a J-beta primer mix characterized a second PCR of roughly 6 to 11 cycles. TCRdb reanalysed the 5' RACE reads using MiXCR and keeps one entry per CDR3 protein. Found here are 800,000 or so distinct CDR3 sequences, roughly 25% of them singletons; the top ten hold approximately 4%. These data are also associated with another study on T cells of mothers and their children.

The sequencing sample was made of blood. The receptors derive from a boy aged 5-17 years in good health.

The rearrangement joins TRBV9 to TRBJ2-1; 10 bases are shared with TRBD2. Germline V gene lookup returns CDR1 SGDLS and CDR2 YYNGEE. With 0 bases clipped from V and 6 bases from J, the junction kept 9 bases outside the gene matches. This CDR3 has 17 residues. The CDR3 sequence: CASSVEIASGGFNEQFF. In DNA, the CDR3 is TGTGCCAGCAGCGTAGAAATAGCTAGCGGGGGTTTCAATGAGCAGTTCTTC.

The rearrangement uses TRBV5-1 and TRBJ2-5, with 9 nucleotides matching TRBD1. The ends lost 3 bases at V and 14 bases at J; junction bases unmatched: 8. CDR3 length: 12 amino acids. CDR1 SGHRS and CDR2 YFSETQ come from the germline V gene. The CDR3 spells CASSSEGTGIYF. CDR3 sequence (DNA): TGCGCCAGCAGCTCGGAGGGGACAGGGATATACTTC. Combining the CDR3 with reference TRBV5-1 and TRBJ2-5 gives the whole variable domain KAGVTQTPRYLIKTRGQQVTLSCSPISGHRSVSWYQQTPGQGLQFLFEYFSETQRNKGNFPGRFSGRQFSNSRSEMNVSTLELGDSALYLCASSSEGTGIYFGPGTRLLVL.

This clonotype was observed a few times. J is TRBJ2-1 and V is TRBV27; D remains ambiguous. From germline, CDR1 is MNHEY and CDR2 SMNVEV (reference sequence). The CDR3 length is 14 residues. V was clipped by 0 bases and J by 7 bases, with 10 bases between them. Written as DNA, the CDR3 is TGTGCCAGCAGTTTATCGGCAGATTGGAATGAGCAGTTCTTC. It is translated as CASSLSADWNEQFF.

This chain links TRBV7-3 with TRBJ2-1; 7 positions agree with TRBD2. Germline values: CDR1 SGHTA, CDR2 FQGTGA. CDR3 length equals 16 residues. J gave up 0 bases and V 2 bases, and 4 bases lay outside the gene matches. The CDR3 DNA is TGTGCCAGCAGCTTATTGGGAGGGAGCTCCTACAATGAGCAGTTCTTC. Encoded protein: CASSLLGGSSYNEQFF.

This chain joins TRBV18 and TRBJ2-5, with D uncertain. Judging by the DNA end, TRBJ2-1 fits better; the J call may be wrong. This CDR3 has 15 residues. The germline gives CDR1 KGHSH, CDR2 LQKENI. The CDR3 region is CASSPLHTSNNEQFF. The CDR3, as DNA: TGTGCCAGCTCACCACTACATACTTCAAACAATGAGCAGTTCTTC.

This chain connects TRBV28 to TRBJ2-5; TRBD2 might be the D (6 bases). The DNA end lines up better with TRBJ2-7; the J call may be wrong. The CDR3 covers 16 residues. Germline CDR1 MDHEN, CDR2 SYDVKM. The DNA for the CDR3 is TGTGCCAGCAGTCCCACCGGGTTCGGGGGTTGGTACGAGCAGTACTTC. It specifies CASSPTGFGGWYEQYF.

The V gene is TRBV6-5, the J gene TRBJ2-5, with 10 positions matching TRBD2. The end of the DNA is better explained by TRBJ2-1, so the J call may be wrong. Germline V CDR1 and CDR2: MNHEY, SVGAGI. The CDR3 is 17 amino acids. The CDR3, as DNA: TGTGCCAGCAGTTACTTCACCAGCGGGGGGGTTCAAAATGAGCAGTTCTTC. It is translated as CASSYFTSGGVQNEQFF.

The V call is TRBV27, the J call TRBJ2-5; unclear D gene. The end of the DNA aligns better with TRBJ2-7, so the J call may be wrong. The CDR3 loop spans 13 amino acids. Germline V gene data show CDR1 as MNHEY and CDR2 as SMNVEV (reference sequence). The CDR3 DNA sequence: TGTGCCAGCAGTCCCCCAGGCCGCCACGAGCAGTACTTC. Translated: CASSPPGRHEQYF.

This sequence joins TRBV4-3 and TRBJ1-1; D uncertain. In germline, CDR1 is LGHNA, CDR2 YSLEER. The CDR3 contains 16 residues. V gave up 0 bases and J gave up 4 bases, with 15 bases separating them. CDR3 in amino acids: CASSQDRVGLFTEAFF. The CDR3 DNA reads TGCGCCAGCAGCCAAGATCGGGTAGGGTTGTTCACTGAAGCTTTCTTT.

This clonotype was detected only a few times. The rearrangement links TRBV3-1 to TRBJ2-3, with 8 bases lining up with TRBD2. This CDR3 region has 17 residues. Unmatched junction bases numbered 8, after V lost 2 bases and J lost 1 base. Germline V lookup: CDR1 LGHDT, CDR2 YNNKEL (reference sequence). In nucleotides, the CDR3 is TGTGCCAGCAGCCAATACCCCGGGAGGGGAGGCACAGATACGCAGTATTTT. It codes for CASSQYPGRGGTDTQYF.

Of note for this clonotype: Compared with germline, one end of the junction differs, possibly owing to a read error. CDR3: CASSQEGRGEILFF. DNA of the CDR3: TGCGCCAGCAGCCAAGAAGGTCGGGGGGAAATACTGTTTTTT. This chain connects TRBV4-1 to TRBJ1-4; D is possibly TRBD1 (5 bases). The CDR3 runs to 14 residues. The germline CDR1 and CDR2 sequences are MGHRA and YSYEKL.

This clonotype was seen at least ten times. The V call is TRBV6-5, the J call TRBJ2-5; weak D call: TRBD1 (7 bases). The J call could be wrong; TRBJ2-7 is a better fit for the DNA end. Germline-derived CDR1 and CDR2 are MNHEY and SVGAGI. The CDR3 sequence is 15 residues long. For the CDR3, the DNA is TGTGCCAGCAGCCAACAGGGGACGGACTACTACGAGCAGTACTTC. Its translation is CASSQQGTDYYEQYF.

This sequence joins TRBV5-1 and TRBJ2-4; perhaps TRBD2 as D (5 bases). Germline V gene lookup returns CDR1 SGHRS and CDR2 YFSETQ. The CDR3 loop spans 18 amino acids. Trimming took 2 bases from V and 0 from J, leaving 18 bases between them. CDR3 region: CASSFWPHRRGAKNIQYF. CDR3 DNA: TGCGCCAGCAGCTTTTGGCCCCACCGACGGGGAGCCAAAAACATTCAGTACTTC.

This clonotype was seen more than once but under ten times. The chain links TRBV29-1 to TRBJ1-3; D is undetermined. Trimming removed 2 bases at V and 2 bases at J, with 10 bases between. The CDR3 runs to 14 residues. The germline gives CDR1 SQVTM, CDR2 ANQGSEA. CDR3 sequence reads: CSVEMERAGNTIYF. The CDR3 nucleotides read TGCAGCGTTGAAATGGAGAGAGCTGGAAACACCATATATTTT.